The clone carrying this T cell receptor (beta chain) was observed a few times. Its target is unknown. The source of the sample is a study of T-cell reconstitution after alpha-beta-depleted transplantation in children. This sample's TCRbeta library carried unique molecular identifier barcodes. TCRdb recomputed calls from the PCR reads with MiXCR, one row per CDR3 protein. The sample comprises some 300,000 distinct CDR3 sequences, about 9.5% of which are singletons, and around 7.6% rests with the top ten. Points from the study as a whole: Newly made T cells mostly supplied T-cell counts and diversity one year after transplant.

Trimming removed 1 base at V and 5 bases at J, with 15 bases between. The CDR3 length is 16 residues. Germline V gene data show CDR1 as SGHAT and CDR2 as FQNNGV. J is TRBJ2-1 and V is TRBV11-2, with a weak D call TRBD2 (6 bases). This TCR derives from a boy under two years old with acute myeloid leukemia, due to receive a stem cell transplant. Sample: PBMCs, taken before TCRalphabeta/CD19-depleted stem cell transplant. The CDR3 sequence is CASSLGPGLPHNEQFF. DNA for the CDR3: TGTGCCAGCAGCTTAGGGCCGGGACTCCCCCACAATGAGCAGTTCTTC.